Below are 29 T cell receptor beta chains sequenced from a single sample in a study of T cell repertoires in cytomegalovirus infection. Each CDR3 protein is one row after TCRdb ran MiXCR on the reads. The table includes about 450,000 distinct CDR3 sequences, roughly 30% detected once. The sample comprised PBMCs. The receptor set was obtained from a human donor in good health (CMV status not recorded). Some clones in this sample may be carry-over from other donors' samples.

The sample holds a few counts of this clonotype. The chain employs TRBV6-5 and TRBJ2-3; TRBD2 might be the D (6 bases). Germline CDR1 MNHEY, CDR2 SVGAGI. V was cut by 5 bases and J by 0 bases, with 12 bases left in between. This CDR3 is 15 amino acids long. CDR3 nucleotides: TGTGCCAGCAGTCCCCGGGACTGGAGCACAGATACGCAGTATTTT. It is translated as CASSPRDWSTDTQYF.

This clonotype has a count of ten or more. V usage is TRBV7-3 and J usage is TRBJ1-1; D is possibly TRBD1 (6 bases). V lost 5 bases, J lost 8 bases, and 12 bases lay in between. Germline CDR1 SGHTA, CDR2 FQGTGA. The length of the CDR3 is 12 residues. CDR3 DNA sequence: TGTGCCAGCAGCAACACCGGGACAGAAGCTTTCTTT. Protein product: CASSNTGTEAFF.

Many counts were recorded for this clonotype. The V call is TRBV7-8, the J call TRBJ1-2; 8 bases line up with TRBD1. CDR3 length: 16 residues. Germline V lookup: CDR1 SGHVS, CDR2 FQNEAQ. The trim removed 1 base at V and 5 bases at J, leaving 9 bases unmatched. Here the CDR3 DNA reads TGTGCCAGCAGCTTAGGACCGGGACAGGCTTTATATGGCTACACCTTC. The encoded protein is CASSLGPGQALYGYTF. Filled out from reference TRBV7-8 and TRBJ1-2, the complete variable domain reads GAGVSQSPRYKVAKRGQDVALRCDPISGHVSLFWYQQALGQGPEFLTYFQNEAQLDKSGLPSDRFFAERPEGSVSTLKIQRTQQEDSAVYLCASSLGPGQALYGYTFGSGTRLTVV.

To note about this clonotype: A read error may explain this, as a much larger clone is one base away. This rearrangement joins TRBV12-3 or TRBV12-4 to TRBJ1-5, with D uncertain. There are 12 residues in the CDR3. CDR3: CSSSLVIQPQHF. The CDR3 bases are TGTTCCAGCAGTTTAGTGATCCAGCCCCAGCATTTT.

The sample holds one count of this clonotype. A much larger clone differs from this one at a single base, so this may be a read error. In DNA form, the CDR3 reads TGTGCCAGCTCAAAGGGGCCAGGAGATGAGGGTGGCTACACCTTC. Translated, it gives CASSKGPGDEGGYTF. The chain employs TRBV12-3 or TRBV12-4 and TRBJ1-2, with D maybe TRBD1 (5 bases). The CDR3 totals 15 residues. V was clipped by 8 bases and J by 7 bases, with 23 bases between them.

This clonotype was observed a handful of times. The chain links TRBV11-2 to TRBJ1-6, with no clear D. The CDR3 is 15 amino acids. The germline gives CDR1 SGHAT, CDR2 FQNNGV. V lost 0 bases, J lost 6 bases, and 9 bases lay in between. The DNA for the CDR3 is TGTGCCAGCAGCTTAGACAGAACCTTTAATTCACCCCTCCACTTT. Protein sequence: CASSLDRTFNSPLHF. Based on the CDR3 plus reference TRBV11-2 and TRBJ1-6, the full variable domain is EAGVAQSPRYKIIEKRQSVAFWCNPISGHATLYWYQQILGQGPKLLIQFQNNGVVDDSQLPKDRFSAERLKGVDSTLKIQPAKLEDSAVYLCASSLDRTFNSPLHFGNGTRLTVT.

This clonotype was counted between two and nine times. The chain is built from TRBV19 and TRBJ1-5, with D possibly being TRBD1 (5 bases). The germline V gene encodes CDR1 LNHDA and CDR2 SQIVND (reference sequence). This CDR3 contains 14 residues. The ends were cut back, 0 bases at V and 7 bases at J, with 10 bases in the middle. The CDR3 region is CASSIDPTDQPQHF. As DNA, the CDR3 is TGTGCCAGTAGTATAGATCCGACAGACCAGCCCCAGCATTTT.

DNA for the CDR3: TGTGCCAGCAGCCCAGGACATACTCAGGGCTACACCTTC. The encoded protein is CASSPGHTQGYTF. This rearrangement joins TRBV7-9 to TRBJ1-2; TRBD1 might be the D (5 bases). V was pared by 5 bases and J by 8 bases, with 15 bases between. Looked up from germline, CDR1 is SEHNR and CDR2 is FQNEAQ (reference sequence). This CDR3 is built from 13 residues.

The sample holds a few counts of this clonotype. The V call is TRBV6-1, the J call TRBJ1-1, with D hard to call. Germline values: CDR1 MNHNS, CDR2 SASEGT. V lost 4 bases and J 4 bases, leaving 16 bases between the germline ends. The CDR3 extends over 15 amino acids. CDR3 protein: CASSGLGGLGTEAFF. Written as DNA, the CDR3 is TGTGCCAGCAGTGGACTGGGTGGGTTGGGCACTGAAGCTTTCTTT.

This clonotype was counted only a few times. The chain carries TRBV2 and TRBJ2-7; the match to TRBD1 covers 8 bases. From germline, CDR1 is SNHLY and CDR2 FYNNEI. This CDR3 region has 13 residues. V was pared by 7 bases and J by 3 bases, with 5 bases of the junction left unmatched. The CDR3 DNA is TGTGCCAGCATTATAGGGACAGGCTACGAGCAGTACTTC. Translated, it gives CASIIGTGYEQYF. Drawing the rest from reference TRBV2 and TRBJ2-7, the complete variable domain is EPEVTQTPSHQVTQMGQEVILRCVPISNHLYFYWYRQILGQKVEFLVSFYNNEISEKSEIFDDQFSVERPDGSNFTLKIRSTKLEDSAMYFCASIIGTGYEQYFGPGTRLTVT.

This clonotype was counted a few times. V is TRBV4-1 and J is TRBJ1-1; D remains ambiguous. CDR1 and CDR2 (germline): MGHRA, YSYEKL. Trimming pared 0 bases from V and 1 base from J, leaving 12 bases between. This CDR3 is 16 amino acids long. CDR3 in DNA: TGCGCCAGCAGCCAAGATCTTCCTCAAACGAACACTGAAGCTTTCTTT. Amino acids: CASSQDLPQTNTEAFF.

In this sample, this clonotype turned up a few times. The genes are TRBV6-5 and TRBJ1-3; 8 nucleotides line up with TRBD1. Trimming cost V 6 bases and J 5 bases; bases outside gene matches: 15. This CDR3 has 17 amino acids. Germline assignment: CDR1 MNHEY and CDR2 SVGAGI. The CDR3 nucleotides read TGTGCCAGCAGACCCCAGGGCAGGGGGCTGTTACGAAACACCATATATTTT. This encodes CASRPQGRGLLRNTIYF.

This clonotype showed up many times. The rearrangement links TRBV7-2 to TRBJ2-3, with a weak D call TRBD2 (6 bases). This CDR3 comprises 14 residues. The germline CDR1 and CDR2 sequences are SGHTA and FQGNSA. Trimming took off 5 bases at V and 4 bases at J, with 13 bases between the two ends. CDR3: CASSPRGYADTQYF. As DNA, the CDR3 is TGTGCCAGCAGCCCCCGGGGGTACGCAGATACGCAGTATTTT.

This rearrangement joins TRBV14 to TRBJ2-1, with D possibly TRBD2 on 6 matching bases. The V and J ends lost 6 bases and 5 bases respectively, with 14 bases between them. CDR1 is SGHDN, CDR2 FVKESK, per germline. This CDR3 spans 14 amino acids. CDR3 residues: CASRIAGRHNEQFF. The CDR3 nucleotides are TGTGCCAGCAGGATCGCGGGGCGCCACAATGAGCAGTTCTTC.

Here the CDR3 reads CASSYNRDRREKLFF. DNA for the CDR3: TGTGCCAGCAGCTATAACCGGGACAGGCGTGAAAAACTGTTTTTT. V is TRBV11-2 and J is TRBJ1-4, with 8 bases aligning to TRBD1. V lost 4 bases and J lost 7; bases outside the gene matches: 8. The CDR3 length is 15 residues. CDR1 is SGHAT and CDR2 is FQNNGV in the germline V gene. Complete variable domain (other parts from reference TRBV11-2 and TRBJ1-4): EAGVAQSPRYKIIEKRQSVAFWCNPISGHATLYWYQQILGQGPKLLIQFQNNGVVDDSQLPKDRFSAERLKGVDSTLKIQPAKLEDSAVYLCASSYNRDRREKLFFGSGTQLSVL.

This clonotype was detected many times. This chain connects TRBV12-3 or TRBV12-4 to TRBJ2-1; no firm D call. CDR3 length equals 17 residues. Trimming left V 5 bases short and J 0 bases short, with 17 bases between. The CDR3 nucleotides read TGTGCCAGCAGTCCCCCGAACACTGTGAGCTCCTACAATGAGCAGTTCTTC. Amino acids: CASSPPNTVSSYNEQFF.

CDR3 nucleotides: TGTGCCAGCAGCTTACGGCAATCAGGGAGGGTGAGCTCCTACGAGCAGTACTTC. This sequence encodes CASSLRQSGRVSSYEQYF. The J gene is TRBJ2-7, the V gene TRBV7-2, with 7 bases fitting TRBD2. The CDR3 sequence is 18 residues long. In germline, CDR1 is SGHTA, CDR2 FQGNSA. J was trimmed by 0 bases and V by 2 bases; bases with no gene match: 13. The variable domain in full, with the rest retrieved from reference TRBV7-2 and TRBJ2-7, is GAGVSQSPSNKVTEKGKDVELRCDPISGHTALYWYRQSLGQGLEFLIYFQGNSAPDKSGLPSDRFSAERTGGSVSTLTIQRTQQEDSAVYLCASSLRQSGRVSSYEQYFGPGTRLTVT.

This chain connects TRBV12-3 or TRBV12-4 to TRBJ2-1, with 13 bases aligning to TRBD2. This CDR3 comprises 16 residues. V dropped 5 bases and J dropped 9; count of bases not matched to a gene: 10. The CDR3 DNA is TGTGCCAGCAGTCCGCAGACACTAGCGGGGGGGGGTGAGCAGTTCTTC. Its protein is CASSPQTLAGGGEQFF.

As concerns this clonotype: The junction and the germline gene differ at one end; a read error may be behind it. The chain carries TRBV23-1 and TRBJ2-3, with 7 bases identical to TRBD1. TRBV23-1 counts as an open reading frame of uncertain function. The CDR3 runs 20 residues. The DNA for the CDR3 is TGCGCCAGCAGGACCTCACGACAGCCTTACGTGCCCCAAGGGACAGATACGAAGTATTTT. Residues: CASRTSRQPYVPQGTDTKYF.

This clonotype appeared a few times. This CDR3 is CASSYRSSFVQGEMNTEAFF. The CDR3 DNA follows: TGTGCCAGCAGTTACCGTTCATCTTTTGTCCAGGGCGAGATGAACACTGAAGCTTTCTTT. The V call is TRBV6-2 or TRBV6-3, the J call TRBJ1-1, with a possible D match to TRBD1 (5 bases). CDR1 is MNHEY, CDR2 SVGEGT, per germline. This CDR3 is built from 20 residues. The V gene lost 2 bases and the J gene lost 0 bases, with 25 bases spanning the gap.

This chain links TRBV29-1 with TRBJ1-2; D is uncertain. Looked up from germline, CDR1 is SQVTM and CDR2 is ANQGSEA. This CDR3 is 12 amino acids long. The ends were cut back, 1 base at V and 4 bases at J, with 7 bases in the middle. The CDR3 spells CSVEGERYGYTF. In DNA form, the CDR3 reads TGCAGCGTTGAAGGGGAACGCTATGGCTACACCTTC.

The chain recombines TRBV28 with TRBJ2-2; D is undetermined. Looked up from germline, CDR1 is MDHEN and CDR2 is SYDVKM. The V gene lost 7 bases and the J gene lost 3 bases, with 15 bases spanning the gap. This CDR3 spans 15 amino acids. CDR3 DNA sequence: TGTGCCAGCATCCCTGGGTTCGTACACACCGGGGAGCTGTTTTTT. Translation gives CASIPGFVHTGELFF.

This clonotype was detected only a few times. The chain uses TRBV11-2 and TRBJ1-4, with D unclear. Germline CDR1 and CDR2: SGHAT and FQNNGV. The V end was cut by 5 bases, the J end by 7 bases, with 17 bases between. This CDR3 spans 15 amino acids. As DNA, the CDR3 is TGTGCCAGCAGCCCCCCGGGGTACCTAGGTGAAAAACTGTTTTTT. Its translation: CASSPPGYLGEKLFF.

Concerning this clonotype: A junction boundary mismatches the germline segment, possibly from a read error. This chain connects TRBV6-1 to TRBJ2-1, with TRBD2 matching over 9 bases. Germline V gene data show CDR1 as MNHNS and CDR2 as SASEGT. This CDR3 has 13 residues. CDR3 coding DNA: TGTGCCAGCAGTGAGAGTCCCGGACTAGCGTCGATCTTC. Translation: CASSESPGLASIF.

The chain links TRBV4-1 to TRBJ2-1, with D unclear. The CDR3 is made up of 15 amino acids. Deletions cut 0 bases from V and 2 bases from J, with 8 bases between. CDR1 and CDR2 (germline): MGHRA, YSYEKL. In DNA form, the CDR3 reads TGCGCCAGCAGCCAAGAAGAGGTTCCCTACAATGAGCAGTTCTTC. As protein: CASSQEEVPYNEQFF.

As to this clonotype: This may come from a read error, since a much larger clone is one base off. J is TRBJ2-7 and V is TRBV7-2; D is ambiguous. The length of the CDR3 is 15 residues. V was clipped by 5 bases and J by 6 bases, with 20 bases between them. Germline assignment: CDR1 SGHTA and CDR2 FQGNSA. The CDR3 reads CASSQWQVPSREQYF. The CDR3 DNA sequence: TGTGCCAGCAGCCAATGGCAGGTACCGTCTCGCGAGCAGTACTTC.

The CDR3 sequence is CATSDSRGGEQYF. Written as DNA, the CDR3 is TGTGCCACCAGTGATTCCAGGGGAGGCGAGCAGTACTTC. J is TRBJ2-7 and V is TRBV24-1; the D call may be TRBD1 or TRBD2 (6 bases each). The CDR3 contains 13 residues. V shed 2 bases and J shed 6 bases, with 10 bases lying between them. In germline, CDR1 is KGHDR, CDR2 SFDVKD.

This chain uses TRBV19 with TRBJ1-5; 10 bases match TRBD1. The CDR3 has 14 amino acids. Trimming at V came to 6 bases and at J to 6 bases, leaving 5 bases not matched to a gene. Germline V lookup: CDR1 LNHDA, CDR2 SQIVND (reference sequence). CDR3: CASSTGTGVQPQHF. CDR3 DNA sequence: TGTGCCAGTAGCACCGGGACAGGGGTTCAGCCCCAGCATTTT.

This clonotype was counted a few times. CDR3 amino acids: CASSQQGDRGTGELFF. For the CDR3, the DNA is TGTGCCAGCAGCCAGCAAGGGGACAGGGGCACCGGGGAGCTGTTTTTT. This chain joins TRBV7-8 and TRBJ2-2; TRBD1 aligns across 10 bases. CDR1 is SGHVS and CDR2 is FQNEAQ in the germline V gene. J was trimmed by 4 bases and V by 5 bases; bases with no gene match: 7. The CDR3 length is 16 residues.